In its sample, the clone carrying this T cell receptor beta chain was seen many times. Only in-frame clones appear in the TCRdb table, and some are missing; sequencing was by immunoSEQ multiplex PCR. The sample has about a million clones, approximately 80% seen once. The data were taken from a study of shared clonotypes between healthy human individuals. Trimming cost V 1 base and J 8 bases, with 3 bases left between them. The CDR3 consists of 11 residues. The germline CDR1 and CDR2 sequences are SQVTM and ANQGSEA. The gene calls are TRBV29-1 and TRBJ2-6; unclear D gene. The sequenced sample was memory CD4+ T cells sorted from blood. The subset here: CD45RA-negative fraction. This receptor was obtained from a man aged 18 to 30 in good health. This CDR3 is CSVEASNVLTF. The CDR3 region has the DNA TGCAGCGTTGAAGCGTCCAACGTCCTGACTTTC.